The 24 T cell receptor beta chains given below trace back to one sample, sequenced in a study of T cell clones after liver transplantation. Repertoires were generated with immunoSEQ multiplex PCR, while TCRdb's copy carries only in-frame clones and drops some. The profile shows just over 80,000 clones, roughly 85% of them singletons. Sample: CD4+ T cells from blood, taken about 46 months after liver transplant. All receptors derive from a human patient who received a liver transplant. Some T cells may be graft donor cells.

The chain carries TRBV6-6 and TRBJ1-5; 7 bases fit TRBD1. The CDR3 loop spans 16 amino acids. V was clipped by 6 bases and J by 0 bases; unmatched bases: 8. Germline V gene sequence: CDR1 MNHNY, CDR2 SVGAGI (reference sequence). CDR3 DNA sequence: TGTGCCAGCAGACTCGGGACAGCTAATAGCAATCAGCCCCAGCATTTT. Residues: CASRLGTANSNQPQHF.

The sample holds a few counts of this clone. This chain joins TRBV19 and TRBJ2-5; D unclear. Germline V gene sequence: CDR1 LNHDA, CDR2 SQIVND (reference sequence). The CDR3 covers 13 residues. V lost 4 bases, J lost 2 bases, and 8 bases lay in between. Here the CDR3 DNA reads TGTGCCAGTAGTACAGGATTTCAAGAGACCCAGTACTTC. Protein sequence: CASSTGFQETQYF.

The rearrangement links TRBV5-1 to TRBJ2-6; 8 nucleotides agree with TRBD1. Germline V CDR1 and CDR2: SGHRS, YFSETQ. The CDR3 is 16 residues long. Unmatched junction bases numbered 5, after V lost 4 bases and J lost 2 bases. The CDR3 nucleotides are TGCGCCAGCAGCCCTCAGGGGGCGGCTGGGGCCAACGTCCTGACTTTC. Its translation is CASSPQGAAGANVLTF.

The chain couples TRBV2 to TRBJ1-2; possible D gene TRBD1, 5 bases. The CDR3 loop spans 14 amino acids. Trimming pared 4 bases from V and 3 bases from J, leaving 12 bases between. Germline lookup yields CDR1 SNHLY and CDR2 FYNNEI. CDR3 sequence: CASSAPRGYYGYTF. Here the CDR3 DNA reads TGTGCCAGCAGTGCTCCGCGGGGGTACTATGGCTACACCTTC.

The gene calls are TRBV6-6 and TRBJ2-5, with 8 bases that match TRBD1. Germline CDR1 reads MNHNY; CDR2 reads SVGAGI (reference sequence). V was pared by 7 bases and J by 5 bases, with 12 bases of the junction left unmatched. There are 15 residues in the CDR3. The CDR3 is CASTRRQGLLETQYF. CDR3 sequence (DNA): TGTGCCAGCACCCGACGACAGGGGCTATTGGAGACCCAGTACTTC.

The rearrangement uses TRBV7-9 and TRBJ2-3; D might be TRBD1 or TRBD2, each matching 5 bases. V was cut by 3 bases and J by 4 bases, with 11 bases left in between. Germline loops: CDR1 SEHNR, CDR2 FQNEAQ (reference sequence). The CDR3 contains 14 residues. CDR3 sequence: CASSFEGPPDTQYF. The CDR3 nucleotides read TGTGCCAGCAGCTTCGAGGGGCCACCAGATACGCAGTATTTT.

The chain carries TRBV25-1 and TRBJ2-1; D remains unclear. V was cut by 6 bases and J by 2 bases, with 11 bases left in between. This CDR3 is built from 14 residues. The germline CDR1 and CDR2 sequences are MGHDK and SYGVNS. The CDR3 sequence: CASSPPGPYNEQFF. For the CDR3, the DNA is TGTGCCAGCAGCCCCCCCGGGCCCTACAATGAGCAGTTCTTC. Based on the CDR3 plus reference TRBV25-1 and TRBJ2-1, the full variable domain is EADIYQTPRYLVIGTGKKITLECSQTMGHDKMYWYQQDPGMELHLIHYSYGVNSTEKGDLSSESTVSRIRTEHFPLTLESARPSHTSQYLCASSPPGPYNEQFFGPGTRLTVL.

The chain joins TRBV28 to TRBJ2-1; TRBD2 matches at 12 bases. V shed 6 bases, J shed 3 bases, and the junction held 6 bases outside the gene matches. Germline V lookup: CDR1 MDHEN, CDR2 SYDVKM. CDR3 length: 16 residues. The CDR3 coding sequence is TGTGCCAGCAGCGCGACTAGCGGGAGTAGCTACAATGAGCAGTTCTTC. This encodes CASSATSGSSYNEQFF.

The chain uses TRBV9 and TRBJ2-2, with D possibly matching TRBD2 (5 bases). V lost 3 bases, J lost 2 bases, and 14 bases lay in between. Per the germline V gene, CDR1 is SGDLS and CDR2 is YYNGEE. The CDR3 totals 16 residues. This CDR3 reads CASSEGDTRNTGELFF. CDR3 nucleotide sequence: TGTGCCAGCAGCGAGGGAGACACCAGAAACACCGGGGAGCTGTTTTTT.

This clone was detected a few times. This sequence joins TRBV29-1 and TRBJ2-1, with D tentatively TRBD2 (6 bases). Looked up from germline, CDR1 is SQVTM and CDR2 is ANQGSEA. The V and J ends lost 6 bases and 1 base respectively, with 13 bases between them. This CDR3 is built from 14 residues. Written as DNA, the CDR3 is TGCAGCGTCCGGAAGAGCGGGTCCTACAATGAGCAGTTCTTC. Protein product: CSVRKSGSYNEQFF.

V is TRBV18 and J is TRBJ1-2, with D possibly being TRBD1 (5 bases). The CDR3 sequence is 14 residues long. V lost 0 bases to trimming and J lost 10 bases, with 15 bases between them. Germline V gene sequence: CDR1 KGHSH, CDR2 LQKENI. The CDR3 nucleotides read TGTGCCAGCTCACCACCCGGGGGTCAGTTTGACTACACCTTC. This translates into CASSPPGGQFDYTF.

The rearrangement uses TRBV6-5 and TRBJ2-7; 8 bases line up with TRBD2. J lost 0 bases, V lost 6 bases, and 7 bases had no gene match. Germline V CDR1 and CDR2: MNHEY, SVGAGI. The CDR3 is 15 amino acids. The chain's CDR3 is CASSSGTRGSYEQYF. The CDR3 DNA reads as TGTGCCAGCAGCTCCGGGACTAGAGGCTCCTACGAGCAGTACTTC.

CDR3 in DNA: TGTGCCAGCAGCTCACAGGGATCGTATTTGGCAGATACGCAGTATTTT. Translated: CASSSQGSYLADTQYF. The chain employs TRBV7-9 and TRBJ2-3; D is perhaps TRBD1 (6 bases). Germline V CDR1 and CDR2: SEHNR, FQNEAQ (reference sequence). The V end was cut by 4 bases, the J end by 4 bases, with 18 bases between. CDR3 length equals 16 residues.

In the case of this clone: The junction shows a germline mismatch at one end, possibly a read error. The chain has TRBV6-1 and TRBJ2-4; TRBD1 is a possible D gene (5 bases). Germline lookup yields CDR1 MNHNS and CDR2 SASEGT. The CDR3 contains 13 residues. The CDR3 DNA reads TGTGCCAGCAGTCGGACCACAGGCGCCGCATGGGACTTC. Its translation is CASSRTTGAAWDF.

The chain has TRBV28 and TRBJ2-5, with D tentatively TRBD1 (6 bases). Germline V gene lookup returns CDR1 MDHEN and CDR2 SYDVKM. This CDR3 region has 14 residues. Deletions cut 6 bases from V and 4 bases from J, with 15 bases between. CDR3 loop: CASSNRETSETQYF. CDR3 DNA sequence: TGTGCCAGCAGCAACAGGGAGACCTCAGAGACCCAGTACTTC.

The V call is TRBV10-2, the J call TRBJ2-7; 14 positions agree with TRBD2. The CDR3 is made up of 16 amino acids. V lost 8 bases and J lost 4; bases outside the gene matches: 10. The germline V gene has CDR1 WSHSY and CDR2 SAAADI. The CDR3 bases are TGCGCCAGCCCGACTAGCGGGAGGGCCCAGGGTTACGAGCAGTACTTC. Translated, it gives CASPTSGRAQGYEQYF.

This clone came up a few times. The chain joins TRBV28 to TRBJ1-5, with a tentative D call TRBD1 (6 bases). Germline V gene lookup returns CDR1 MDHEN and CDR2 SYDVKM. The V and J ends lost 3 bases and 8 bases respectively, with 8 bases between them. The CDR3 is 12 residues long. DNA of the CDR3: TGTGCCAGCAGTTTTTCAGGGGAGCCCCAGCATTTT. Translating it yields CASSFSGEPQHF.

The V call is TRBV2, the J call TRBJ1-1; D is unresolved. Germline lookup yields CDR1 SNHLY and CDR2 FYNNEI. This CDR3 has 12 residues. The ends were cut back, 8 bases at V and 5 bases at J, with 12 bases in the middle. The CDR3 sequence is CASGRKGTEAFF. The CDR3 region has the DNA TGTGCCAGCGGGAGGAAAGGGACTGAAGCTTTCTTT.

As DNA, the CDR3 is TGTGCCAGCAGTTTATTTGGAGGTCCAGCTGACACAGATACGCAGTATTTT. Amino acid sequence: CASSLFGGPADTDTQYF. The chain joins TRBV28 to TRBJ2-3, with D possibly being TRBD2 (5 bases). This CDR3 has 17 residues. CDR1 and CDR2 (germline): MDHEN, SYDVKM. Deletions cut 1 base from V and 2 bases from J, with 16 bases between.

The chain has TRBV28 and TRBJ2-7, with 9 bases aligning to TRBD1. This CDR3 has 19 amino acids. Germline V CDR1 and CDR2: MDHEN, SYDVKM. V was pared by 2 bases and J by 7 bases, with 21 bases of the junction left unmatched. The CDR3 spells CASSLQGRGWGTGNSEQYF. For the CDR3, the DNA is TGTGCCAGCAGTTTACAAGGGCGGGGTTGGGGGACAGGGAACTCGGAGCAGTACTTC.

The rearrangement uses TRBV9 and TRBJ2-2; D remains ambiguous. The CDR3 spans 13 residues. Between the trimmed V and J ends, which lost 3 bases and 2 bases, there was a span of 5 bases. Germline values: CDR1 SGDLS, CDR2 YYNGEE. The CDR3 nucleotides read TGTGCCAGCAGCGGATCTAACACCGGGGAGCTGTTTTTT. Translating gives CASSGSNTGELFF.

V gene TRBV4-1 combines with J gene TRBJ1-1, with 7 bases identical to TRBD1. Losses at the gene ends were 1 base for V and 3 bases for J; bases not matched to a gene: 8. Germline values: CDR1 MGHRA, CDR2 YSYEKL. The CDR3 extends over 16 amino acids. For the CDR3, the DNA is TGCGCCAGCAGCCAAGTCAGGGGGGCGGTGGACACTGAAGCTTTCTTT. This encodes CASSQVRGAVDTEAFF.

With respect to this clone: This sample includes further DNA sequences coding for the same CDR3. This chain links TRBV6-5 with TRBJ2-5; 9 positions agree with TRBD2. Germline-derived CDR1 and CDR2 are MNHEY and SVGAGI. Trimming at V came to 2 bases and at J to 5 bases, leaving 6 bases not matched to a gene. The CDR3 has 15 residues. CDR3 sequence: CASSYGSGRGETQYF. The DNA of the CDR3 is TGTGCCAGCAGTTACGGTAGCGGGAGAGGTGAGACCCAGTACTTC.

CDR3 residues: CASSLARTSGTLLNTDTQYF. CDR3 coding DNA: TGCGCCAGCAGCTTGGCCCGGACTAGCGGGACCCTCTTGAACACAGATACGCAGTATTTT. V is TRBV5-1 and J is TRBJ2-3; 12 bases are a match to TRBD2. Trimming took 0 bases from V and 2 from J; bases not matched to a gene: 13. CDR1 and CDR2 from the germline V gene are SGHRS and YFSETQ. The CDR3 sequence is 20 residues long. The whole variable domain, filled in from reference TRBV5-1 and TRBJ2-3, reads KAGVTQTPRYLIKTRGQQVTLSCSPISGHRSVSWYQQTPGQGLQFLFEYFSETQRNKGNFPGRFSGRQFSNSRSEMNVSTLELGDSALYLCASSLARTSGTLLNTDTQYFGPGTRLTVL.